This passage covers 8 T cell receptor beta chains from one sample sequenced in a study of blood T cell repertoires in COVID-19. Using immunoSEQ multiplex PCR, the repertoire was profiled, and TCRdb retains in-frame clones only, with some absent. The sample carries roughly 76,000 clones, roughly nine tenths recorded once. What was sequenced was peripheral blood. These TCRs come from a man younger than 40 with acute or convalescent COVID-19.

This chain joins TRBV19 and TRBJ1-5; 7 bases align to TRBD1. V lost 4 bases and J lost 5; bases outside the gene matches: 8. Germline CDR1 and CDR2: LNHDA and SQIVND (reference sequence). The CDR3 is 15 amino acids. The CDR3 region has the DNA TGTGCCAGTAGTAGATCAAACCAGGGGGATCAGCCCCAGCATTTT. Amino acid sequence: CASSRSNQGDQPQHF.

This chain links TRBV7-2 with TRBJ2-7; perhaps TRBD1 as D (6 bases). Germline V gives CDR1 SGHTA, CDR2 FQGNSA. Trimming pared 5 bases from V and 7 bases from J, leaving 24 bases between. This CDR3 spans 16 amino acids. For the CDR3, the DNA is TGTGCCAGCAGCCTAACCTTGGGACCGGGACAAAAGGAGCAGTACTTC. Amino acids: CASSLTLGPGQKEQYF.

The chain couples TRBV10-3 to TRBJ2-3; 9 bases map to TRBD2. Germline-derived CDR1 and CDR2 are ENHRY and SYGVKD. V was pared by 4 bases and J by 2 bases, with 10 bases of the junction left unmatched. CDR3 length: 17 amino acids. The CDR3 nucleotides read TGTGCCATCAGTGGCGGTAGAGCGGGAGGCCTCACAGATACGCAGTATTTT. Translated: CAISGGRAGGLTDTQYF.

This clone was observed once. The chain links TRBV5-8 to TRBJ1-5, with D hard to call. The CDR3 totals 15 residues. In germline, CDR1 is SGHTS, CDR2 YDEGEE. Trimming took off 2 bases at V and 3 bases at J, with 12 bases between the two ends. The CDR3 DNA reads TGTGCCAGCAGCTTAGTGCGCGGTGCCAATCAGCCCCAGCATTTT. It yields the protein CASSLVRGANQPQHF.

The chain is built from TRBV18 and TRBJ2-3; a weak D match, TRBD2 (5 bases). The ends were cut back, 2 bases at V and 2 bases at J, with 14 bases in the middle. From germline, CDR1 is KGHSH and CDR2 LQKENI. The CDR3 is made up of 16 amino acids. CDR3: CASSPWASLYTDTQYF. In DNA form, the CDR3 reads TGTGCCAGCTCACCATGGGCTAGCTTATACACAGATACGCAGTATTTT. Full variable domain (remainder filled in from reference TRBV18 and TRBJ2-3): NAGVMQNPRHLVRRRGQEARLRCSPMKGHSHVYWYRQLPEEGLKFMVYLQKENIIDESGMPKERFSAEFPKEGPSILRIQQVVRGDSAAYFCASSPWASLYTDTQYFGPGTRLTVL.

V is TRBV30 and J is TRBJ2-2, with TRBD1 matching over 7 bases. Germline V gene lookup returns CDR1 GTSNPN and CDR2 SVGIG (reference sequence). The CDR3 consists of 15 residues. Trimming took 2 bases from V and 4 from J; bases not matched to a gene: 7. CDR3 bases: TGTGCCTGGAGTAGAGACAGGGTCGCCACCGGGGAGCTGTTTTTT. It codes for CAWSRDRVATGELFF. Full variable domain (missing parts from reference TRBV30 and TRBJ2-2): SQTIHQWPATLVQPVGSPLSLECTVEGTSNPNLYWYRQAAGRGLQLLFYSVGIGQISSEVPQNLSASRPQDRQFILSSKKLLLSDSGFYLCAWSRDRVATGELFFGEGSRLTVL.

The V call is TRBV27, the J call TRBJ2-2, with TRBD2 matching over 14 bases. CDR1 and CDR2 from the germline V gene are MNHEY and SMNVEV (reference sequence). V gave up 5 bases and J gave up 6 bases; unmatched junction bases: 8. The CDR3 is made up of 17 amino acids. In nucleotides, the CDR3 is TGTGCCAGCAGTCGACTAGCGGGAGGGCCGAGCGCCGGGGAGCTGTTTTTT. Encoded protein: CASSRLAGGPSAGELFF.

The rearrangement links TRBV9 to TRBJ1-3, with D uncertain. CDR3 size: 16 residues. V lost 4 bases to trimming and J lost 1 base, with 15 bases between them. Germline CDR1 is SGDLS and CDR2 is YYNGEE. The DNA for the CDR3 is TGTGCCAGCAGCACGCAGGTTGGCGTGTCTGGAAACACCATATATTTT. Translation gives CASSTQVGVSGNTIYF.